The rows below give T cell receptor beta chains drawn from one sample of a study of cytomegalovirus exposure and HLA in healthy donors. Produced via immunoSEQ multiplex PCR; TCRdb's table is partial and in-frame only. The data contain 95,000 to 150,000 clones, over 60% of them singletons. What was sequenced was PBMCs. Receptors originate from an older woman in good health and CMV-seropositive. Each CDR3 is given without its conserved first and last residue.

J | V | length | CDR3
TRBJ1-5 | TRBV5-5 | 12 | ASSVDSSNQPQH
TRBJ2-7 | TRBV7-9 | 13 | ASSFPGTGGVEQY
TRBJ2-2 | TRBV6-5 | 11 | ASTTGESGELF
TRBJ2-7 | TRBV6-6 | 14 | ASSPNDRGNSYEQY
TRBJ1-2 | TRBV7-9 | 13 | ASSYTTDANYGYT
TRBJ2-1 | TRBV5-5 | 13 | ASSLGLAGYNEQF
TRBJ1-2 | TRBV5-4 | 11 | ASSFGQNNGYT
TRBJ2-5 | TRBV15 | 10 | ATRGGGETQY
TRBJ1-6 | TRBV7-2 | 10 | ASSLQNSPLH
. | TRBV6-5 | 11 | ASRRGYDYEQY
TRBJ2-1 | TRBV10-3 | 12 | AISPGAEGYEQF
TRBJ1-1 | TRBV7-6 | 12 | ASSRGLTNTEAF
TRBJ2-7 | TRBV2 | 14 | ASDTERGGTSYEQY
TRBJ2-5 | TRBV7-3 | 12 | ASSSGLAGDIQY
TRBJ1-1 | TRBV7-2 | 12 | ASSARQGWTEAF
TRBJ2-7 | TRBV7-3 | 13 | ASSLGGGSSYEQY
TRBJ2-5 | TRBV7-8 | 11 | ASSRDRGETQY
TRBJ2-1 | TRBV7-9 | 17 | ASSSSPLALAGTYNEQF
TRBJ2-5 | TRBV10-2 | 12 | ASSLAGSTETQY
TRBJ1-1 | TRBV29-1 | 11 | SVEKDRGPEAF
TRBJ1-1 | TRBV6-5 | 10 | ASSEFGFVAF
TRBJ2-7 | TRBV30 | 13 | AWIRLRTGSYEQY
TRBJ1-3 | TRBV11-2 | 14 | ASRTTGGAPGNTIY
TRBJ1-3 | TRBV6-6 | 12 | ASSDTGAGNTIY
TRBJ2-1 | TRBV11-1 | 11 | ASSLAQGYEQF
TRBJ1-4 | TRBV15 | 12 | ATSKGQGNEKLF
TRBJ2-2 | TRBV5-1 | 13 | ASSLTGRNTGELF
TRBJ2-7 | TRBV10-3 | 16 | AISTPPRGAGGNYEQY
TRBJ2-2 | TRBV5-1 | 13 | ASSLRSGNTGELF
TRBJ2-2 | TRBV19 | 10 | ASIARTGELF
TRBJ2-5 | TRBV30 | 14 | AWRVATSGSQETQY